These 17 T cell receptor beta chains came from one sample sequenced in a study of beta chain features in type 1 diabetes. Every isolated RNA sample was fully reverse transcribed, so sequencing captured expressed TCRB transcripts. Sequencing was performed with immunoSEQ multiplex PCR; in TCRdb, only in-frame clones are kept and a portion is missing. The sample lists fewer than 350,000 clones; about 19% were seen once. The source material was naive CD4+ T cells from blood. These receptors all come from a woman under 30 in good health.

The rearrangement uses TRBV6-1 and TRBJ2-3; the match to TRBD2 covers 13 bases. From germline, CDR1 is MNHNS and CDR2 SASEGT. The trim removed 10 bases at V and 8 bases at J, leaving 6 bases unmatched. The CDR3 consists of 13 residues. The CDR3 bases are TGTGCCACACTAGCGGGAGGGTTCGGTACGCAGTATTTT. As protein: CATLAGGFGTQYF.

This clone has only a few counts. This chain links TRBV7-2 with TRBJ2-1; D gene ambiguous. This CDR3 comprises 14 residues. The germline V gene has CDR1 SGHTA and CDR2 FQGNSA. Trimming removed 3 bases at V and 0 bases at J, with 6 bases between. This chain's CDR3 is CASSLISSYNEQFF. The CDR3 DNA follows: TGTGCCAGCAGCTTGATCAGCTCCTACAATGAGCAGTTCTTC.

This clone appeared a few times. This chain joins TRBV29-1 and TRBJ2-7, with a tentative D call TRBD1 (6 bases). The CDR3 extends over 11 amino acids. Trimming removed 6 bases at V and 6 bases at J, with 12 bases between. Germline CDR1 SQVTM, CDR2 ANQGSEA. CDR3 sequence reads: CSVLGQFEQYF. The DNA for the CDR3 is TGCAGCGTCCTAGGACAGTTCGAGCAGTACTTC.

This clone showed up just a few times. Here the CDR3 reads CASSRDRGGETQYF. Written as DNA, the CDR3 is TGTGCCAGCAGTCGGGACAGGGGAGGGGAGACCCAGTACTTC. The J gene is TRBJ2-5, the V gene TRBV7-8, with TRBD1 matching over 10 bases. Germline V gene data show CDR1 as SGHVS and CDR2 as FQNEAQ. The junction had 6 bases not matched to a gene; V was cut back by 6 bases and J by 5 bases. This CDR3 spans 14 amino acids.

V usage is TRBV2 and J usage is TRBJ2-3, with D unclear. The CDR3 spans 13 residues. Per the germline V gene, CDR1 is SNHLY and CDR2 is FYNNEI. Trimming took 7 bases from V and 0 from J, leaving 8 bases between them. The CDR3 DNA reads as TGTGCCAGCAAATGGCGGAGCACAGATACGCAGTATTTT. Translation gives CASKWRSTDTQYF.

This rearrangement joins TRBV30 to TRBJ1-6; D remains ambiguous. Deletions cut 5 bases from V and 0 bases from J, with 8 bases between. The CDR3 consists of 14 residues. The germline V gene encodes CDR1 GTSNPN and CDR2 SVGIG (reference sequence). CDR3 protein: CAWDLRSYNSPLHF. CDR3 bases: TGTGCCTGGGATTTGCGCTCCTATAATTCACCCCTCCACTTT. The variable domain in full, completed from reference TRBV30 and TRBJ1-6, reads SQTIHQWPATLVQPVGSPLSLECTVEGTSNPNLYWYRQAAGRGLQLLFYSVGIGQISSEVPQNLSASRPQDRQFILSSKKLLLSDSGFYLCAWDLRSYNSPLHFGNGTRLTVT.

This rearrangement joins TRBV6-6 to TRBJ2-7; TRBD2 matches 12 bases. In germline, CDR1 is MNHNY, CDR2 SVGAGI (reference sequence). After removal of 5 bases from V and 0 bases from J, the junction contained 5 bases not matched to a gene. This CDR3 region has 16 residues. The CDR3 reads CASSPPGLAGSYEQYF. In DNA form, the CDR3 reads TGTGCCAGCAGTCCCCCGGGACTAGCGGGCTCCTACGAGCAGTACTTC.

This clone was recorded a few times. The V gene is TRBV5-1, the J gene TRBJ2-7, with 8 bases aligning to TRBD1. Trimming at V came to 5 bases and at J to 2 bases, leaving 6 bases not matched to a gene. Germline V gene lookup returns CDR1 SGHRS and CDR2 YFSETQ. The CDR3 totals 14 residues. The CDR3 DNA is TGCGCCAGCAGTCGGGACAGGACCACCTACGAGCAGTACTTC. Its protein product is CASSRDRTTYEQYF. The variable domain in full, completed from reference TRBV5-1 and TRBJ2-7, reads KAGVTQTPRYLIKTRGQQVTLSCSPISGHRSVSWYQQTPGQGLQFLFEYFSETQRNKGNFPGRFSGRQFSNSRSEMNVSTLELGDSALYLCASSRDRTTYEQYFGPGTRLTVT.

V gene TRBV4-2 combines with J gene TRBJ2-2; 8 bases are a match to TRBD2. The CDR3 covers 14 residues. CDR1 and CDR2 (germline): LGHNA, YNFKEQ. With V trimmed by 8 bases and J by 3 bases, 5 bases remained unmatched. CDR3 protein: CASALAEDTGELFF. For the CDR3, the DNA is TGTGCCAGCGCACTAGCGGAGGACACCGGGGAGCTGTTTTTT.

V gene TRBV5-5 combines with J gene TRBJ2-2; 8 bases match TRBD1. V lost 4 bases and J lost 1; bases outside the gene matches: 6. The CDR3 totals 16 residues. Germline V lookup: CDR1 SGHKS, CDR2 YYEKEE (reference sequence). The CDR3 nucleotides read TGTGCCAGCAGCCCGTCCGGGACAGGGAACACCGGGGAGCTGTTTTTT. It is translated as CASSPSGTGNTGELFF.

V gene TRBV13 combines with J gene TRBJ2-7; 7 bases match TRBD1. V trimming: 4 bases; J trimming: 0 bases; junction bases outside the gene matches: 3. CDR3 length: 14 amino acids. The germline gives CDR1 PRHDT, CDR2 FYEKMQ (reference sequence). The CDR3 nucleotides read TGTGCCAGCAGCTCTCGGACAGGCTCCTACGAGCAGTACTTC. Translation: CASSSRTGSYEQYF. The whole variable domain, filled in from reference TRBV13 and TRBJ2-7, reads AAGVIQSPRHLIKEKRETATLKCYPIPRHDTVYWYQQGPGQDPQFLISFYEKMQSDKGSIPDRFSAQQFSDYHSELNMSSLELGDSALYFCASSSRTGSYEQYFGPGTRLTVT.

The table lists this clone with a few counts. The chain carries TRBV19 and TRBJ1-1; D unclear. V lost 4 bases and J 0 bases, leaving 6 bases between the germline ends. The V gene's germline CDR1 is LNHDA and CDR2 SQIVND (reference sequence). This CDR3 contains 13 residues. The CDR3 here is CASSTFVNTEAFF. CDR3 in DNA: TGTGCCAGTAGTACTTTCGTGAACACTGAAGCTTTCTTT.

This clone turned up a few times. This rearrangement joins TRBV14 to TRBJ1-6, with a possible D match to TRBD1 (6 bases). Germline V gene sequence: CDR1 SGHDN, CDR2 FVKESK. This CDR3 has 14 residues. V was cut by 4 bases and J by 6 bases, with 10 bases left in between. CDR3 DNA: TGTGCCAGCAGCCCAGGGGTTAGTAATTCACCCCTCCACTTT. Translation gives CASSPGVSNSPLHF.

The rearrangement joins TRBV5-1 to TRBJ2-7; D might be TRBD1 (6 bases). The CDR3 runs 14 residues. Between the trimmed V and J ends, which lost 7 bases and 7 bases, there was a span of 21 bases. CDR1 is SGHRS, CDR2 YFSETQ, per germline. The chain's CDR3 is CASSSDSAAGEQYF. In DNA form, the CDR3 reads TGCGCCAGCTCTTCGGACAGTGCCGCGGGTGAGCAGTACTTC.

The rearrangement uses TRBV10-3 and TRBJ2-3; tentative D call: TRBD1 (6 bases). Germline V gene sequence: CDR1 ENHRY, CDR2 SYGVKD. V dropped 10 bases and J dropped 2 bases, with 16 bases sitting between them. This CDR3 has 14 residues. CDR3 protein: CASWIDRTTDTQYF. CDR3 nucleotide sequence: TGTGCCAGCTGGATTGACAGGACCACAGATACGCAGTATTTT.

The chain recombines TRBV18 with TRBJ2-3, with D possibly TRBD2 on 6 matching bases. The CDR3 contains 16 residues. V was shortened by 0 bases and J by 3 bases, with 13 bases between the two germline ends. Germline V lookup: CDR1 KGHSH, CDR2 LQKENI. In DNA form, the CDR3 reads TGTGCCAGCTCACCACCGCGGGGTCGGGGGACAGATACGCAGTATTTT. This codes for CASSPPRGRGTDTQYF.

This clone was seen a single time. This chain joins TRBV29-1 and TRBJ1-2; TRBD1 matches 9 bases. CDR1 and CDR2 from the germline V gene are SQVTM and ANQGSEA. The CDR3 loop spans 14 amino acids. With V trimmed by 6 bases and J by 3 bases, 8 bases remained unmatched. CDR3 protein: CSVRRDREDYGYTF. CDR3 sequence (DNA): TGCAGCGTCAGGAGGGACAGGGAGGACTATGGCTACACCTTC.